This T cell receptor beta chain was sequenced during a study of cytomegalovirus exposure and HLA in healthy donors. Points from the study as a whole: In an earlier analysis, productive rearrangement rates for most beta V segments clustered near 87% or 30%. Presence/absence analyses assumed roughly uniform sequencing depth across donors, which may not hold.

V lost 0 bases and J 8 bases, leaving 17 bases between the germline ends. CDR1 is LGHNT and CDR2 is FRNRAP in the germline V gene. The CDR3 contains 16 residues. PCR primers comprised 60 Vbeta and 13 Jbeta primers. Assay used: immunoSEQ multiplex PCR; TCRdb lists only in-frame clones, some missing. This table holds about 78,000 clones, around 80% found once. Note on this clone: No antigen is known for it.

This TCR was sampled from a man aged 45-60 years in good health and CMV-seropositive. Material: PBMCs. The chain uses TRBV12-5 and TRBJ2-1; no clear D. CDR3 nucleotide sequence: TGTGCTAGTGGTTTGGTACCCCCTCGTGAGGCGGATGAGCAGTTCTTC. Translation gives CASGLVPPREADEQFF. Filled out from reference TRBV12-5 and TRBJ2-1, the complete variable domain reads DARVTQTPRHKVTEMGQEVTMRCQPILGHNTVFWYRQTMMQGLELLAYFRNRAPLDDSGMPKDRFSAEMPDATLATLKIQPSEPRDSAVYFCASGLVPPREADEQFFGPGTRLTVL.